The 27 T cell receptor beta chains below all came from one sample that was sequenced in a study of blood T cells in healthy people across ages. The second PCR ran 7 to 11 cycles with a sample-barcoded 5' primer and J-beta primers. TCRdb passed the 5' RACE reads through MiXCR, listing each CDR3 protein once. The sample consists of over a million distinct CDR3 sequences, 35% to 55% of them appearing once. Input material: blood. These receptors came from a woman aged 55-75 years in good health.

In this sample, this clonotype turned up a few times. Germline is not matched at one junction end, which may reflect a read error. CDR3 in amino acids: CASSLGRNNEQFF. In DNA form, the CDR3 reads TGCGCCAGCAGCTTGGGAAGGAACAATGAGCAGTTCTTC. This chain uses TRBV7-3 with TRBJ2-1; D gene ambiguous. This CDR3 has 13 residues. CDR1 SGHTA and CDR2 FQGTGA come from the germline V gene. The variable domain in full, with the rest retrieved from reference TRBV7-3 and TRBJ2-1, is GAGVSQTPSNKVTEKGKYVELRCDPISGHTALYWYRQSLGQGPEFLIYFQGTGAADDSGLPNDRFFAVRPEGSVSTLKIQRTERGDSAVYLCASSLGRNNEQFFGPGTRLTVL.

There are a few counts of this clonotype. As DNA, the CDR3 is TGTGCCATAAGGACAGGCGCAAGCACAGATACGCAGTATTTT. It encodes CAIRTGASTDTQYF. The chain employs TRBV15 and TRBJ2-3, with TRBD1 matching over 7 bases. V shed 10 bases, J shed 0 bases, and the junction held 7 bases outside the gene matches. CDR1 and CDR2 (germline): LNHNV, YYDKDF (reference sequence). The CDR3 extends over 14 amino acids.

Points on this clonotype: A junction end diverges from the germline sequence, so it may reflect a read error. V usage is TRBV20-1 and J usage is TRBJ2-1; the match to TRBD1 covers 10 bases. CDR1 is DFQATT, CDR2 SNEGSKA, per germline (reference sequence). The CDR3 contains 14 residues. Written as DNA, the CDR3 is TGCCGTGCTGACCGGGACAGGGGAACCAATGAGCAGTTCTTC. Protein sequence: CRADRDRGTNEQFF.

V usage is TRBV12-3 or TRBV12-4 and J usage is TRBJ2-1; 9 bases are shared with TRBD2. The V gene end was trimmed by 1 base and the J gene end by 8 bases; junction bases not matched to a gene: 21. The CDR3 contains 20 residues. The DNA of the CDR3 is TGTGCCAGCAGTTTAGACCGGGACAAGGGACTAGCATCAGGACCGGATGAGCAGTTCTTC. Protein product: CASSLDRDKGLASGPDEQFF.

This clonotype turned up a few times. In DNA form, the CDR3 reads TGTGCCATCAGGGAAGGCAATGAGCAGTACTTC. It is translated as CAIREGNEQYF. This rearrangement joins TRBV10-3 to TRBJ2-7; D gene uncertain. This CDR3 region has 11 residues. Germline V gene sequence: CDR1 ENHRY, CDR2 SYGVKD. The V end lost 6 bases, the J end lost 7 bases, and 10 bases lay between the germline ends.

This clonotype was detected only a few times. The chain joins TRBV27 to TRBJ2-1; D might be TRBD1 (6 bases). The V gene lost 5 bases and the J gene lost 4 bases, with 15 bases spanning the gap. Germline V lookup: CDR1 MNHEY, CDR2 SMNVEV (reference sequence). CDR3 length: 15 amino acids. CDR3 residues: CASSIGDTGYNEQFF. In DNA form, the CDR3 reads TGTGCCAGCAGTATCGGGGACACAGGTTACAATGAGCAGTTCTTC.

A few counts support this clonotype. The DNA of the CDR3 is TGCAGTGCCAAACCGGGACTGCATCAAGAGACCCAGTACTTC. This sequence encodes CSAKPGLHQETQYF. The chain carries TRBV20-1 and TRBJ2-5; maybe TRBD2 (6 bases). Per germline, CDR1 DFQATT and CDR2 SNEGSKA (reference sequence). V was trimmed by 6 bases and J by 2 bases, leaving 16 bases between them. This CDR3 spans 14 amino acids.

This clonotype was counted between two and nine times. The rearrangement joins TRBV9 to TRBJ2-7, with D perhaps TRBD1 or TRBD2 (5 bases each). CDR3 length: 14 amino acids. V shed 3 bases and J shed 0 bases, with 10 bases lying between them. Per germline, CDR1 SGDLS and CDR2 YYNGEE. The CDR3 reads CASSAGTYSYEQYF. CDR3 bases: TGTGCCAGCAGCGCAGGGACCTACTCCTACGAGCAGTACTTC. Supplemented by reference TRBV9 and TRBJ2-7, the full variable domain reads DSGVTQTPKHLITATGQRVTLRCSPRSGDLSVYWYQQSLDQGLQFLIQYYNGEERAKGNILERFSAQQFPDLHSELNLSSLELGDSALYFCASSAGTYSYEQYFGPGTRLTVT.

The chain has TRBV3-1 and TRBJ2-1; 9 positions match TRBD1. Germline V gene lookup returns CDR1 LGHDT and CDR2 YNNKEL (reference sequence). The CDR3 contains 17 residues. V lost 5 bases, J lost 9 bases, and 17 bases stayed unmatched. The CDR3: CASSFISGTGKRSEQFF. The CDR3 DNA sequence: TGTGCCAGCAGCTTCATTTCCGGGACAGGGAAGAGGAGTGAGCAGTTCTTC.

The V gene is TRBV28, the J gene TRBJ2-7; 8 bases map to TRBD2. J was trimmed by 3 bases and V by 6 bases; bases with no gene match: 10. The CDR3 spans 15 residues. Germline values: CDR1 MDHEN, CDR2 SYDVKM. Written as DNA, the CDR3 is TGTGCCAGCAGCGGAACTAGCGGACACGACTACGAGCAGTACTTC. Its translation is CASSGTSGHDYEQYF.

As regards this clonotype: Compared with germline, one end of the junction differs, possibly owing to a read error. The J gene is TRBJ1-2, the V gene TRBV6-5; weak D call: TRBD1 (6 bases). The CDR3 has 15 amino acids. Germline assignment: CDR1 MNHEY and CDR2 SVGAGI. The CDR3 bases are TGTGCCAGCAGTTGGGTTCGAGGGGGAAACTATGACTACACCTTC. Translating gives CASSWVRGGNYDYTF.

The chain combines TRBV6-4 with TRBJ2-1, with TRBD1 matching over 10 bases. Trimming took 6 bases from V and 6 from J; bases not matched to a gene: 5. This CDR3 comprises 14 residues. Per germline, CDR1 MRHNA and CDR2 SNTAGT. The CDR3 protein is CASSARTGGNEQFF. The CDR3 nucleotides are TGTGCCAGCAGCGCTAGGACAGGGGGCAATGAGCAGTTCTTC.

The V call is TRBV20-1, the J call TRBJ2-4; the D is unclear. The DNA end favors TRBJ2-7, so the J call may be wrong. Germline V gene sequence: CDR1 DFQATT, CDR2 SNEGSKA (reference sequence). The CDR3 covers 17 residues. Written as DNA, the CDR3 is TGCAGTGCAAGTGCAGTGAGTGGCGCAAGAGAAAGTGACGAGCAGTACTTC. It codes for CSASAVSGARESDEQYF.

This clonotype was seen ten or more times. The rearrangement uses TRBV29-1 and TRBJ2-1; D gene uncertain. Trimming took off 6 bases at V and 12 bases at J, with 24 bases between the two ends. There are 14 residues in the CDR3. Germline CDR1 is SQVTM and CDR2 is ANQGSEA. In DNA form, the CDR3 reads TGCAGCGTCCTCCCCGGGTGGGAACCCGCCATGCAGTTCTTC. Translated, it gives CSVLPGWEPAMQFF.

The genes are TRBV7-9 and TRBJ2-1; D uncertain. Germline lookup yields CDR1 SEHNR and CDR2 FQNEAQ (reference sequence). The CDR3 runs to 11 residues. V shed 10 bases and J shed 5 bases, with 9 bases lying between them. Here the CDR3 DNA reads TGTGCCATCCCCAGGAACAATGAGCAGTTCTTC. Its protein product is CAIPRNNEQFF.

This clonotype was detected a few times. The V call is TRBV6-5, the J call TRBJ2-7; the D gene is possibly TRBD2 (5 bases). V gave up 0 bases and J gave up 2 bases, with 11 bases separating them. The CDR3 loop spans 15 amino acids. The germline V gene has CDR1 MNHEY and CDR2 SVGAGI. CDR3 in amino acids: CASSYSPDSTYEQYF. Here the CDR3 DNA reads TGTGCCAGCAGTTACTCCCCGGACTCGACCTACGAGCAGTACTTC.

This chain uses TRBV7-9 with TRBJ1-2; D gene ambiguous. Trimming stripped 4 bases from V and 4 bases from J, with 10 bases between. The CDR3 runs to 13 residues. CDR1 and CDR2 from the germline V gene are SEHNR and FQNEAQ (reference sequence). DNA for the CDR3: TGTGCCAGCAGCTCCGGGGAACTCTATGGCTACACCTTC. It codes for CASSSGELYGYTF.

This sequence joins TRBV5-1 and TRBJ2-3, with D unresolved. The V end was cut by 1 base, the J end by 2 bases, with 8 bases between. CDR3 size: 14 residues. In germline, CDR1 is SGHRS, CDR2 YFSETQ. This CDR3 reads CASSLQLNTDTQYF. The CDR3 coding sequence is TGCGCCAGCAGCTTGCAGCTGAACACAGATACGCAGTATTTT. Filled out from reference TRBV5-1 and TRBJ2-3, the complete variable domain reads KAGVTQTPRYLIKTRGQQVTLSCSPISGHRSVSWYQQTPGQGLQFLFEYFSETQRNKGNFPGRFSGRQFSNSRSEMNVSTLELGDSALYLCASSLQLNTDTQYFGPGTRLTVL.

J is TRBJ1-5 and V is TRBV7-6; D unclear. Germline values: CDR1 SGHVS, CDR2 FNYEAQ. The length of the CDR3 is 13 residues. V lost 5 bases and J 6 bases, leaving 11 bases between the germline ends. In nucleotides, the CDR3 is TGTGCCAGCAGCGTAGATGAGGCTCAGCCCCAGCATTTT. As protein: CASSVDEAQPQHF. The full variable domain, rest sourced from reference TRBV7-6 and TRBJ1-5, is GAGVSQSPRYKVTKRGQDVALRCDPISGHVSLYWYRQALGQGPEFLTYFNYEAQQDKSGLPNDRFSAERPEGSISTLTIQRTEQRDSAMYRCASSVDEAQPQHFGDGTRLSIL.

The chain recombines TRBV27 with TRBJ2-1; D call uncertain. TRBJ2-7 explains the end of the DNA better; the J call may be wrong. Germline CDR1 reads MNHEY; CDR2 reads SMNVEV (reference sequence). The CDR3 length is 13 residues. This chain's CDR3 is CASSAVPYNEQYF. CDR3 in DNA: TGTGCCAGCAGTGCCGTCCCCTACAATGAGCAGTACTTC.

The chain is built from TRBV12-3 or TRBV12-4 and TRBJ1-1; no firm D call. Trimming took off 3 bases at V and 3 bases at J, with 11 bases between the two ends. This CDR3 comprises 14 residues. CDR3 region: CASSFFTADTEAFF. In DNA form, the CDR3 reads TGTGCCAGCAGTTTTTTCACCGCAGACACTGAAGCTTTCTTT.

The chain combines TRBV29-1 with TRBJ2-3, with TRBD1 matching over 7 bases. The CDR3 loop spans 15 amino acids. Germline trimming cut 4 bases from V and 2 bases from J; bases unmatched to any gene: 9. Germline CDR1 SQVTM, CDR2 ANQGSEA. This chain's CDR3 is CSVVGTAKSTDTQYF. As DNA, the CDR3 is TGCAGCGTTGTAGGGACAGCGAAATCCACAGATACGCAGTATTTT.

A remark on this clonotype: With a much larger clone just one base away, this may be a read error. This chain joins TRBV28 and TRBJ2-6; tentatively, D is TRBD1 (5 bases). Germline assignment: CDR1 MDHEN and CDR2 SYDVKM. The CDR3 extends over 15 amino acids. The CDR3 loop is CASLERGTGANVPTF. The CDR3 DNA is TGTGCCAGCTTGGAAAGGGGCACTGGGGCCAACGTCCCGACTTTC.

The V call is TRBV20-1, the J call TRBJ1-6; 11 bases align to TRBD1. V was clipped by 5 bases and J by 9 bases; unmatched bases: 6. CDR1 is DFQATT, CDR2 SNEGSKA, per germline (reference sequence). The CDR3 length is 14 residues. The CDR3 reads CSAHGQGALSPLHF. As DNA, the CDR3 is TGCAGTGCTCACGGACAGGGGGCGCTTTCACCCCTCCACTTT.

The gene calls are TRBV5-6 and TRBJ2-5; weak D call: TRBD1 (5 bases). In germline, CDR1 is SGHDT, CDR2 YYEEEE. The V end was cut by 0 bases, the J end by 5 bases, with 11 bases between. This CDR3 is 14 amino acids long. The CDR3 sequence is CASSLVAGWETQYF. CDR3 DNA: TGTGCCAGCAGCTTGGTAGCAGGGTGGGAGACCCAGTACTTC.

The chain links TRBV2 to TRBJ2-7; D is unclear. Germline CDR1 reads SNHLY; CDR2 reads FYNNEI. V was clipped by 2 bases and J by 3 bases, with 11 bases between them. This CDR3 has 14 amino acids. CDR3 loop: CASSERRWHYEQYF. The CDR3 coding sequence is TGTGCCAGCAGTGAAAGGCGCTGGCACTACGAGCAGTACTTC.

This clonotype was seen a few times. V is TRBV20-1 and J is TRBJ2-7; 10 bases map to TRBD2. V was pared by 3 bases and J by 6 bases, with 8 bases of the junction left unmatched. This CDR3 spans 14 amino acids. Germline V CDR1 and CDR2: DFQATT, SNEGSKA (reference sequence). This CDR3 is CSARPPSGSFEQYF. As DNA, the CDR3 is TGCAGTGCTAGGCCCCCTAGCGGGAGTTTCGAGCAGTACTTC.